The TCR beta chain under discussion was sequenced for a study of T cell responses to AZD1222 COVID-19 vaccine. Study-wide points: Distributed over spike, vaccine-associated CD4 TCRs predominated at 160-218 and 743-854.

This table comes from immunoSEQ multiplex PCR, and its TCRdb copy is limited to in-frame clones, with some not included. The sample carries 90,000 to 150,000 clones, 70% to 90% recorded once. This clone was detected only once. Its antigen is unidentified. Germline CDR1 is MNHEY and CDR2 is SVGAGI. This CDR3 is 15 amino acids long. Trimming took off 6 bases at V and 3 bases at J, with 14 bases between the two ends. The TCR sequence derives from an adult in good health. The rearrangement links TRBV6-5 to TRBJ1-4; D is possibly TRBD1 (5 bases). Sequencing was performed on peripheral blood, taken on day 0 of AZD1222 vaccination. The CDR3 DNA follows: TGTGCCAGCAGGGCAGGGTTAGGGGCTAATGAAAAACTGTTTTTT. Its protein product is CASRAGLGANEKLFF.